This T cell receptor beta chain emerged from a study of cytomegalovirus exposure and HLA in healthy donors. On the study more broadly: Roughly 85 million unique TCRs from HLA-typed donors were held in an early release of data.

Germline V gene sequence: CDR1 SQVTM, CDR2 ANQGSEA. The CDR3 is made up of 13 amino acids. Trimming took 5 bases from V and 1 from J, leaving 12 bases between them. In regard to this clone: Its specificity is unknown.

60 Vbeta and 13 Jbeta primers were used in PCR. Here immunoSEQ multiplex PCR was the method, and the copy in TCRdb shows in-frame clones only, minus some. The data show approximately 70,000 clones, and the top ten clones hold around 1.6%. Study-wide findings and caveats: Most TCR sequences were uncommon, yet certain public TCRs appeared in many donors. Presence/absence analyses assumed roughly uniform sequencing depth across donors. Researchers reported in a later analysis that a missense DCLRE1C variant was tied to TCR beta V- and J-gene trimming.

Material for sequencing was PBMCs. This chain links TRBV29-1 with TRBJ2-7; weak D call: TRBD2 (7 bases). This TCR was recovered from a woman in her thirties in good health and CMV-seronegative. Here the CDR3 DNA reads TGCAGCGTTACACAGGGAGGGTCCTACGAGCAGTACTTC. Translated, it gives CSVTQGGSYEQYF.